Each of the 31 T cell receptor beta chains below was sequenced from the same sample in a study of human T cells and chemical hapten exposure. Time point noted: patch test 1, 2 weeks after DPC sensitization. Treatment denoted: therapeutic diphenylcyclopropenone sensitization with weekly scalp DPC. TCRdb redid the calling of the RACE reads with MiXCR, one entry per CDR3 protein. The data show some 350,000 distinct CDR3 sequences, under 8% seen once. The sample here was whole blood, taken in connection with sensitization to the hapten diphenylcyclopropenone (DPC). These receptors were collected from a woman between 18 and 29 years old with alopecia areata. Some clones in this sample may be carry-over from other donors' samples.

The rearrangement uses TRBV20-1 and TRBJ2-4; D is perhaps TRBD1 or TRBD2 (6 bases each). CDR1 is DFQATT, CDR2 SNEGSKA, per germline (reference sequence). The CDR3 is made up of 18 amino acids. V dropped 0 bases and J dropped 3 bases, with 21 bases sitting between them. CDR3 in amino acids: CSARDVKPTGGGKNIQYF. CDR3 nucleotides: TGCAGTGCTAGAGACGTAAAGCCCACCGGGGGCGGCAAAAACATTCAGTACTTC.

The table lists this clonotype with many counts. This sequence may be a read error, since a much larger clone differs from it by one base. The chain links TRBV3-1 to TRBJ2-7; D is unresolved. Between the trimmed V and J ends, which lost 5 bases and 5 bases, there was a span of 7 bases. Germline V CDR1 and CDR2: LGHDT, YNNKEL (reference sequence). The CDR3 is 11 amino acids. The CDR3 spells CASSFNDEQYF. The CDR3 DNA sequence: TGTGCCAGCAGCTTTAACGACGAGCAGTACTTC.

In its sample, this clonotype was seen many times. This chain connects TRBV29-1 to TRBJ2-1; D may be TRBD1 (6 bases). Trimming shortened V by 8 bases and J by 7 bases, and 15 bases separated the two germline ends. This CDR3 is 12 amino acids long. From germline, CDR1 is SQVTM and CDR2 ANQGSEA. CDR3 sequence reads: CSFRDIYNEQFF. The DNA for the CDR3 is TGCAGCTTTCGGGACATCTATAATGAGCAGTTCTTC.

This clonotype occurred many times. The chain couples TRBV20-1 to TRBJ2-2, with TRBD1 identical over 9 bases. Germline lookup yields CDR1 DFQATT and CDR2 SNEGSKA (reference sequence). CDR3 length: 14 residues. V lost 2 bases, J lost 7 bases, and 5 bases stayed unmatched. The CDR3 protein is CSARHRGQNGELFF. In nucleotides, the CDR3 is TGCAGTGCTAGACACAGGGGGCAAAACGGGGAGCTGTTTTTT.

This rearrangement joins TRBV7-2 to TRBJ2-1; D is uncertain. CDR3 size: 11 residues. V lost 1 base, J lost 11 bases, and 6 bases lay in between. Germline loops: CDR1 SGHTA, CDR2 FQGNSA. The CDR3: CASSLEIKQFF. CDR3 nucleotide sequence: TGTGCCAGCAGCTTAGAAATCAAGCAGTTCTTC.

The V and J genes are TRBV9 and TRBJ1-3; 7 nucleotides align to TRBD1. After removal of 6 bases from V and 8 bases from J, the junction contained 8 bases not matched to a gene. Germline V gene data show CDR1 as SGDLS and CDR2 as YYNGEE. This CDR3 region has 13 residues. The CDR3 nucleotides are TGTGCCAGCAACCGGGACAGAGGCCACACCATATATTTT. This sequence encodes CASNRDRGHTIYF.

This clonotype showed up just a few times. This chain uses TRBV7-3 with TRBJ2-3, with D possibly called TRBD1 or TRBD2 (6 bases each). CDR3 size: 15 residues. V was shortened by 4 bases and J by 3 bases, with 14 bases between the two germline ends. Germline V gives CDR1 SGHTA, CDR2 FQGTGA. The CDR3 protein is CASSSVGGLTDTQYF. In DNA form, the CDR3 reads TGTGCCAGCAGCTCAGTAGGGGGGTTGACAGATACGCAGTATTTT.

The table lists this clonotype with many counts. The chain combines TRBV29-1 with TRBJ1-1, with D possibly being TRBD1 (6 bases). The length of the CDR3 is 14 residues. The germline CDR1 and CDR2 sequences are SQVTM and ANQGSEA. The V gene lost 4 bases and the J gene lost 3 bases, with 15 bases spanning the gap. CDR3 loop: CSVGGAQLDTEAFF. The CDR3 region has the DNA TGCAGCGTTGGGGGGGCTCAGTTGGACACTGAAGCTTTCTTT.

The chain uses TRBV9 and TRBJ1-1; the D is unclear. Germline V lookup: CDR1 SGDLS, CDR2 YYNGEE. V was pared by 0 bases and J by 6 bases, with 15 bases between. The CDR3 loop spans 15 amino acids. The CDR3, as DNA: TGTGCCAGCAGCGTAGTGGCAACGGGTTACGCTGAAGCTTTCTTT. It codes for CASSVVATGYAEAFF.

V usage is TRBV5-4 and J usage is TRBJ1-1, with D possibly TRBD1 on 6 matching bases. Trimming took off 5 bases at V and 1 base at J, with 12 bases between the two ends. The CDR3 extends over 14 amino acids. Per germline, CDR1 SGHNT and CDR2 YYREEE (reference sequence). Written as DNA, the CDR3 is TGTGCCAGCAGTCCCGACAGGTCGAACACTGAAGCTTTCTTT. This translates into CASSPDRSNTEAFF. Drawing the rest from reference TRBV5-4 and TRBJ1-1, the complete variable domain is ETGVTQSPTHLIKTRGQQVTLRCSSQSGHNTVSWYQQALGQGPQFIFQYYREEENGRGNFPPRFSGLQFPNYSSELNVNALELDDSALYLCASSPDRSNTEAFFGQGTRLTVV.

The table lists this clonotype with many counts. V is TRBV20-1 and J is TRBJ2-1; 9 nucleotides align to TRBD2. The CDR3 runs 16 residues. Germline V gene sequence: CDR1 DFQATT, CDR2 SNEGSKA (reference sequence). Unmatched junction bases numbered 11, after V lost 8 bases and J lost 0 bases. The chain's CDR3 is CSWTERGASSYNEQFF. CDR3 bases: TGCAGTTGGACGGAGCGGGGGGCCAGCTCCTACAATGAGCAGTTCTTC.

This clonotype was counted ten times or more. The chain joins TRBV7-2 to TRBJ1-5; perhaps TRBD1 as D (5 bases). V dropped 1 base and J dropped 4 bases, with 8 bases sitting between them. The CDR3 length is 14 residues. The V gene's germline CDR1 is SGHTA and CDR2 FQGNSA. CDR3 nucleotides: TGTGCCAGCAGCTTAGGGGGGATTAATCAGCCCCAGCATTTT. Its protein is CASSLGGINQPQHF.

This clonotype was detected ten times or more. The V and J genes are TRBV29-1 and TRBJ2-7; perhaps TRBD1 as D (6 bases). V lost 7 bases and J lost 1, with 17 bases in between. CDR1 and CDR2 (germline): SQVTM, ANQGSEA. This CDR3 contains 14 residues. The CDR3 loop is CSAEGTGSSYEQYF. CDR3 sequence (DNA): TGCAGCGCCGAAGGCACAGGGAGTTCCTACGAGCAGTACTTC.

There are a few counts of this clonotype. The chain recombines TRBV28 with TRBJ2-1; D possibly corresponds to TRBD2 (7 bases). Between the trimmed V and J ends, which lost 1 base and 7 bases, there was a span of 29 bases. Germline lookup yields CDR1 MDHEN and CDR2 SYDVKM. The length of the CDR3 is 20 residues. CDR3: CASSLYHPGESRGPRNEQFF. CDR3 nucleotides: TGTGCCAGCAGTTTATATCACCCCGGTGAGTCGCGGGGGCCCCGGAATGAGCAGTTCTTC.

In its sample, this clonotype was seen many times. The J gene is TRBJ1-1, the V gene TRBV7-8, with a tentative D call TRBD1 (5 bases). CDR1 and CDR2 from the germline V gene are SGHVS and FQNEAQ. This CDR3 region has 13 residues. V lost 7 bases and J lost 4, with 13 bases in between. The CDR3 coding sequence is TGTGCCAGCAAAAAGGCGGGGGGCACTGAAGCTTTCTTT. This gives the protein CASKKAGGTEAFF. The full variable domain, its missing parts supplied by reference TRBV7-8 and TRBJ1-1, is GAGVSQSPRYKVAKRGQDVALRCDPISGHVSLFWYQQALGQGPEFLTYFQNEAQLDKSGLPSDRFFAERPEGSVSTLKIQRTQQEDSAVYLCASKKAGGTEAFFGQGTRLTVV.

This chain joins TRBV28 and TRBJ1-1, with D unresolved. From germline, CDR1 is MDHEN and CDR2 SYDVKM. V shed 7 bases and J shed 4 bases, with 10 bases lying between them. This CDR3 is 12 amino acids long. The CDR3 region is CASTYTSTEAFF. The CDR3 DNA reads TGTGCCAGCACCTATACGAGCACTGAAGCTTTCTTT. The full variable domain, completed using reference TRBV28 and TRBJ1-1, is DVKVTQSSRYLVKRTGEKVFLECVQDMDHENMFWYRQDPGLGLRLIYFSYDVKMKEKGDIPEGYSVSREKKERFSLILESASTNQTSMYLCASTYTSTEAFFGQGTRLTVV.

For the CDR3, the DNA is TGTGCCAGCAGCCCATTACGCGGAAAACTGTTTTTT. Amino acid sequence: CASSPLRGKLFF. V is TRBV7-8 and J is TRBJ1-4; D gene unclear. Deletions cut 5 bases from V and 10 bases from J, with 11 bases between. Germline values: CDR1 SGHVS, CDR2 FQNEAQ. The length of the CDR3 is 12 residues.

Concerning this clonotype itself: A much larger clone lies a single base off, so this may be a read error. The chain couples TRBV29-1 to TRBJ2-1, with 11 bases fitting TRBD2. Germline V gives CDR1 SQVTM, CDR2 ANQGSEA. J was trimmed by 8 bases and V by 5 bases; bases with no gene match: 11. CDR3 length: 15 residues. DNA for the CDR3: TGCAGCGTTAGTAGCGGGGGGGCCGTGAAGTATGAGCAGTTCTTC. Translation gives CSVSSGGAVKYEQFF.

CDR3 bases: TGTGCCAGCAGCCAGCGGACGGGCTTTGCAGCTTTCTTT. Translation gives CASSQRTGFAAFF. The rearrangement links TRBV9 to TRBJ1-1, with D uncertain. Germline lookup yields CDR1 SGDLS and CDR2 YYNGEE. V gave up 4 bases and J gave up 10 bases, with 17 bases separating them. The CDR3 is made up of 13 amino acids.

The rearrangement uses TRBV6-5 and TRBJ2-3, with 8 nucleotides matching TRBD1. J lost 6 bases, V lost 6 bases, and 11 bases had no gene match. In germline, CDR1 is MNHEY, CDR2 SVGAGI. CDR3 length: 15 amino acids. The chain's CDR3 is CASSIRGPHKDTQYF. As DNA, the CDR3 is TGTGCCAGCAGCATCAGGGGGCCCCACAAGGATACGCAGTATTTT.

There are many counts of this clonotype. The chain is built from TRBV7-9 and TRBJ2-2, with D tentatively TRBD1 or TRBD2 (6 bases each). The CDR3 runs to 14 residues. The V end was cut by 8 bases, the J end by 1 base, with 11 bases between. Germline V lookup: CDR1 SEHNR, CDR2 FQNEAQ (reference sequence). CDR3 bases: TGTGCCAGCGGCGGGACAATGAACACCGGGGAGCTGTTTTTT. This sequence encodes CASGGTMNTGELFF.

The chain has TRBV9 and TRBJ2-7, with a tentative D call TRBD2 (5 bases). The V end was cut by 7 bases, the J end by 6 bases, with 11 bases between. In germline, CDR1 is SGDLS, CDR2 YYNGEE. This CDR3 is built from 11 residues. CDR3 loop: CASRSGCEQYF. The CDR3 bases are TGTGCCAGCCGGTCGGGGTGCGAGCAGTACTTC.

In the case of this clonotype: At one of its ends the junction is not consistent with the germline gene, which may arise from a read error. In DNA form, the CDR3 reads TGTGCCAGCAGCCAGCGGGGGCCCCGTCTATTCGTATTT. Translating it yields CASSQRGPRLFVF. The chain employs TRBV7-2 and TRBJ2-3; 8 bases map to TRBD2. There are 13 residues in the CDR3. Germline V gene sequence: CDR1 SGHTA, CDR2 FQGNSA.

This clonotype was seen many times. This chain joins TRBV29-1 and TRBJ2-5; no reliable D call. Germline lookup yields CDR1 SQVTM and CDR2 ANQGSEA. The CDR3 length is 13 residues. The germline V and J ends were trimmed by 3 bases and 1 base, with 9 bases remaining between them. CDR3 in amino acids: CSVDAEPQETQYF. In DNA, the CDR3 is TGCAGCGTTGACGCCGAGCCCCAAGAGACCCAGTACTTC.

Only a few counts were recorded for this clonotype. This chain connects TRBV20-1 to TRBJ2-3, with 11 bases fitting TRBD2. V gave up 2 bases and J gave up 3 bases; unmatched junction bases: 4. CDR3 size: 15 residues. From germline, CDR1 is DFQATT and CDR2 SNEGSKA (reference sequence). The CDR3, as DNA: TGCAGTGCTAGATCCGCTAGCGGGGGGACAGATACGCAGTATTTT. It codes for CSARSASGGTDTQYF.

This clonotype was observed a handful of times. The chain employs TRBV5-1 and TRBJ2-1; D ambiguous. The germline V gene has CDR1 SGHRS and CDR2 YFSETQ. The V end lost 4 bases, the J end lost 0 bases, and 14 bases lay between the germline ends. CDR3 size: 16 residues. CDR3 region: CASSPTTGSSYNEQFF. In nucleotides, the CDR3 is TGCGCCAGCAGCCCTACAACTGGAAGCTCCTACAATGAGCAGTTCTTC.

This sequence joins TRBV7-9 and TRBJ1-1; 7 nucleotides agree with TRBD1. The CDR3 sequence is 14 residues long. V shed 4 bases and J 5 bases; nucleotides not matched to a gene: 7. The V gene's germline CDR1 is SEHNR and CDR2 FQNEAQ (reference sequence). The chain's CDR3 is CASSSTGRGTEAFF. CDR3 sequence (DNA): TGTGCCAGCAGCTCGACAGGGAGGGGGACTGAAGCTTTCTTT.

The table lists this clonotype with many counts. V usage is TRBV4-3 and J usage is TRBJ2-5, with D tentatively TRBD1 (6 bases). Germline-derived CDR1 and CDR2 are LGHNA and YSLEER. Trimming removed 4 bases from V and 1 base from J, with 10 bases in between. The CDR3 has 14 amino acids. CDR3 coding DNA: TGCGCCAGCAGCCCACAGGGTCTCCAAGAGACCCAGTACTTC. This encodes CASSPQGLQETQYF.

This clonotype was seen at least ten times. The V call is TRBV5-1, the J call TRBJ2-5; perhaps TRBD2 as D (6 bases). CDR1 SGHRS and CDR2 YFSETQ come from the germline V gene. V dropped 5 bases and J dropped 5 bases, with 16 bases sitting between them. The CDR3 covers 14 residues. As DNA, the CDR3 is TGCGCCAGCAGTACTGCTGGGGGGACGGAGACCCAGTACTTC. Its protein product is CASSTAGGTETQYF.

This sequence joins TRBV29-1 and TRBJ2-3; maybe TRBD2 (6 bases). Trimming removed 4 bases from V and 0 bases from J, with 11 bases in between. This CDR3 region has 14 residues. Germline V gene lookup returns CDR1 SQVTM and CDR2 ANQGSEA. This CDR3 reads CSVVGGASTDTQYF. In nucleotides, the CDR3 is TGCAGCGTTGTCGGCGGGGCAAGCACAGATACGCAGTATTTT.

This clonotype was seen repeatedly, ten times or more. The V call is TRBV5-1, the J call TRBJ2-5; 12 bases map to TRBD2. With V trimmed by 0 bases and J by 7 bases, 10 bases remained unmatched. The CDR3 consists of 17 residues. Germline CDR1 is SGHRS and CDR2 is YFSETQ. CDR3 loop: CASSLEGLAGPKMTQYF. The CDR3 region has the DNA TGCGCCAGCAGCTTGGAAGGACTAGCGGGGCCCAAGATGACCCAGTACTTC. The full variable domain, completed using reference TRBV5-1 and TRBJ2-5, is KAGVTQTPRYLIKTRGQQVTLSCSPISGHRSVSWYQQTPGQGLQFLFEYFSETQRNKGNFPGRFSGRQFSNSRSEMNVSTLELGDSALYLCASSLEGLAGPKMTQYFGPGTRLLVL.